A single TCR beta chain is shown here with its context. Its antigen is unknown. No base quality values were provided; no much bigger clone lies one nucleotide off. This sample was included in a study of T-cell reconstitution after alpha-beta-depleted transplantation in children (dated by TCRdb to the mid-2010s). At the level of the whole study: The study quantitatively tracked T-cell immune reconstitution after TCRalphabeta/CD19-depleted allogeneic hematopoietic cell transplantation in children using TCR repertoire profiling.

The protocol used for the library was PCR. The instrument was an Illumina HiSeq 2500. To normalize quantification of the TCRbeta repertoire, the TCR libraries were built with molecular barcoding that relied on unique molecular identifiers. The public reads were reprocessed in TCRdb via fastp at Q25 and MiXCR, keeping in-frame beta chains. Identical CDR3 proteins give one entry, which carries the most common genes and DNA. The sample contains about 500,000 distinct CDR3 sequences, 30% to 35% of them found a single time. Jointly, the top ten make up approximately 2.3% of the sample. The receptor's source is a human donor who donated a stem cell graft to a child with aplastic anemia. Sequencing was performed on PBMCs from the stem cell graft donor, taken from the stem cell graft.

Here is the DNA: TGTGCCAGCAGCTTTAGGGCGATTAATGAAAAACTGTTTTTT. This is translated as CASSFRAINEKLFF. The V and J segments used are TRBV5-5 and TRBJ1-4; a confident D gene designation cannot be given. The germline ends are 9 bases apart after V is trimmed by 2 bases and J by 4 bases. In the germline V gene (reference sequence), CDR1 corresponds to SGHKS and CDR2 to YYEKEE. From the cysteine through the phenylalanine, the CDR3 covers 14 amino acids. The only DNA kept is the CDR3, 42 bases in frame from the first base.